This T cell receptor (beta chain) was found in a study of T cell responses to AZD1222 COVID-19 vaccine. Study-wide findings and caveats: The study reported that nearly half of spike-specific TCRs target unmutated variant regions.

This clone has more than one count but fewer than ten. The antigen is not known. TCRdb keeps only in-frame clones here, not all; method: immunoSEQ multiplex PCR. The sample records roughly 60,000 clones, approximately 80% being singletons. CDR3 size: 15 residues. Germline-derived CDR1 and CDR2 are SGHTA and FQGNSA. J lost 7 bases, V lost 5 bases, and 8 bases had no gene match. The input for sequencing was peripheral blood, taken 28 days after the second AZD1222 dose. This sequence originates from an adult who received the AZD1222 COVID-19 vaccine. The V gene is TRBV7-2, the J gene TRBJ1-4, with 9 bases aligning to TRBD1. In DNA, the CDR3 is TGTGCCAGCAGCGCCCAGACAGGGGGAGGTGAAAAACTGTTTTTT. Translating it yields CASSAQTGGGEKLFF.